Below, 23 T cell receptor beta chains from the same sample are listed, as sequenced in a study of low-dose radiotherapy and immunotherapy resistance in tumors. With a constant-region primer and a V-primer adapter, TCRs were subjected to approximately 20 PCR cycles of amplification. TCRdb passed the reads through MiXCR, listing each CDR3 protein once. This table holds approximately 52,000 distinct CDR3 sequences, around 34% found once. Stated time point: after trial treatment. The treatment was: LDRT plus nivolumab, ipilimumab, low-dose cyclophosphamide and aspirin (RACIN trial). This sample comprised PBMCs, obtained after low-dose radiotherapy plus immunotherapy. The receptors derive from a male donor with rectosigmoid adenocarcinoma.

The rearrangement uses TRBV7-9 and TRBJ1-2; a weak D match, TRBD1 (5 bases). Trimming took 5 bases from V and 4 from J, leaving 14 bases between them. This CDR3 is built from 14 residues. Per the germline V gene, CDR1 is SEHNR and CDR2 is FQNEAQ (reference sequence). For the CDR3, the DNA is TGTGCCAGCAGCACCTTTGACAGTGCCTATGGCTACACCTTC. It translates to CASSTFDSAYGYTF.

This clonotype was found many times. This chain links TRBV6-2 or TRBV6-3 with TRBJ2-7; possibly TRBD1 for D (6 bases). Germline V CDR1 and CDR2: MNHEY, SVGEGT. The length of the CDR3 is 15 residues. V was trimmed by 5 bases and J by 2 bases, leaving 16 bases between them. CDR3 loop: CASSDVRTAPYEQYF. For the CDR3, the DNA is TGTGCCAGCAGTGATGTGAGGACAGCACCCTACGAGCAGTACTTC.

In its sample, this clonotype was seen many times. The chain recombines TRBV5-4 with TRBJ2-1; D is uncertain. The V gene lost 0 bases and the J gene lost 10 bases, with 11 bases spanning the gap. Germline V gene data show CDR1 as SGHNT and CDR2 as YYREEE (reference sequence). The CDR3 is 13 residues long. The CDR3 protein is CASSLAHGEEQFF. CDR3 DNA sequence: TGTGCCAGCAGCTTGGCCCATGGCGAGGAGCAGTTCTTC. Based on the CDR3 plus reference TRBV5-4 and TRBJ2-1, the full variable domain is ETGVTQSPTHLIKTRGQQVTLRCSSQSGHNTVSWYQQALGQGPQFIFQYYREEENGRGNFPPRFSGLQFPNYSSELNVNALELDDSALYLCASSLAHGEEQFFGPGTRLTVL.

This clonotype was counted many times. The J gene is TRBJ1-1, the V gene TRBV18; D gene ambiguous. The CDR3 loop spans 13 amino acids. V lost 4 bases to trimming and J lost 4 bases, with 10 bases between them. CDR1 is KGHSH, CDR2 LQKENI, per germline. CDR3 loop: CASSQRASTEAFF. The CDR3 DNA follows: TGTGCCAGCTCACAGAGGGCGAGCACTGAAGCTTTCTTT.

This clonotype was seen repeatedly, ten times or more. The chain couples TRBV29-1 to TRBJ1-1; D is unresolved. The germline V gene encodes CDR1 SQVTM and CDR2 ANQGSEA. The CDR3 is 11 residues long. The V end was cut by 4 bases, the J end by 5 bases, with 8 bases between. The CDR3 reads CSVGYGTEAFF. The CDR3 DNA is TGCAGCGTTGGTTACGGGACTGAAGCTTTCTTT.

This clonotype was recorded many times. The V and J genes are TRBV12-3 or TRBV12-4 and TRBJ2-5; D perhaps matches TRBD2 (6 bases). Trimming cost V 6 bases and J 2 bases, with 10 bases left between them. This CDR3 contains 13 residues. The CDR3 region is CASRRTIQETQYF. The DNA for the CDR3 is TGTGCCAGCAGAAGGACTATTCAAGAGACCCAGTACTTC.

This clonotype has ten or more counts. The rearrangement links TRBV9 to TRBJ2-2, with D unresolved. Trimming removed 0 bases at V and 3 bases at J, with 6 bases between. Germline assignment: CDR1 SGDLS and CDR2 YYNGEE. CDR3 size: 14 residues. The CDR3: CASSVDRYTGELFF. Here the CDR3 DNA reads TGTGCCAGCAGCGTAGACAGATACACCGGGGAGCTGTTTTTT.

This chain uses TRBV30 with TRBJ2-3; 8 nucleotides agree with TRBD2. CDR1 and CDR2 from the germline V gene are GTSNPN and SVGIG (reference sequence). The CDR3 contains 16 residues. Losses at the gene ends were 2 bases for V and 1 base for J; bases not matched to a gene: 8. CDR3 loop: CAWSRGAGAGTDTQYF. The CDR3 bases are TGTGCCTGGAGTCGAGGAGCGGGAGCCGGCACAGATACGCAGTATTTT.

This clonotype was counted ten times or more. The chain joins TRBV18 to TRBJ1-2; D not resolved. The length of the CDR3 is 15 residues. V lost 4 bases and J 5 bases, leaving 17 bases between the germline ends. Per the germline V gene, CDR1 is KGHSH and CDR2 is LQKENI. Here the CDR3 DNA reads TGTGCCAGCTCACAGACGGCGGGAACGGAATATGGCTACACCTTC. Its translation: CASSQTAGTEYGYTF.

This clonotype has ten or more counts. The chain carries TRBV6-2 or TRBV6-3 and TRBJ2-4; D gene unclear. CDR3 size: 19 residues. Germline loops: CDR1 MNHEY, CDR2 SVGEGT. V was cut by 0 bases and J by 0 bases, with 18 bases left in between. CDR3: CASSYSATGFSLAKNIQYF. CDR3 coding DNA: TGTGCCAGCAGTTACTCCGCGACCGGCTTCTCACTAGCCAAAAACATTCAGTACTTC.

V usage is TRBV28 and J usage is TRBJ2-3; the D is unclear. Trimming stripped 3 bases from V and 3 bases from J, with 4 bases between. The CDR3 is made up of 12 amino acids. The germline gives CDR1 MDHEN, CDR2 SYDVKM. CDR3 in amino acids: CASSLNTDTQYF. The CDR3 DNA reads TGTGCCAGCAGTTTGAATACAGATACGCAGTATTTT. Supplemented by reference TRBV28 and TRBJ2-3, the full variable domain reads DVKVTQSSRYLVKRTGEKVFLECVQDMDHENMFWYRQDPGLGLRLIYFSYDVKMKEKGDIPEGYSVSREKKERFSLILESASTNQTSMYLCASSLNTDTQYFGPGTRLTVL.

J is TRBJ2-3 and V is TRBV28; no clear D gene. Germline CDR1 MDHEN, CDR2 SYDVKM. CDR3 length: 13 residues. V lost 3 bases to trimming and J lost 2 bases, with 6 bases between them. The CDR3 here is CASSFQDTDTQYF. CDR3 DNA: TGTGCCAGCAGTTTTCAGGACACAGATACGCAGTATTTT. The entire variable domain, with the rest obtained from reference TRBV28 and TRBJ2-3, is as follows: DVKVTQSSRYLVKRTGEKVFLECVQDMDHENMFWYRQDPGLGLRLIYFSYDVKMKEKGDIPEGYSVSREKKERFSLILESASTNQTSMYLCASSFQDTDTQYFGPGTRLTVL.

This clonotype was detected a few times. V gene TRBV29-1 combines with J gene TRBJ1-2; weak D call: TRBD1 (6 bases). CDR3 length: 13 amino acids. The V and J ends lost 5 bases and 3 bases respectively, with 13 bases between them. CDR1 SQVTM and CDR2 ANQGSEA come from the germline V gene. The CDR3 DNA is TGCAGCGTTTTCGGGGGGCTGGACTATGGCTACACCTTC. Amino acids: CSVFGGLDYGYTF. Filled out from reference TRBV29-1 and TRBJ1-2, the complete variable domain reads SAVISQKPSRDICQRGTSLTIQCQVDSQVTMMFWYRQQPGQSLTLIATANQGSEATYESGFVIDKFPISRPNLTFSTLTVSNMSPEDSSIYLCSVFGGLDYGYTFGSGTRLTVV.

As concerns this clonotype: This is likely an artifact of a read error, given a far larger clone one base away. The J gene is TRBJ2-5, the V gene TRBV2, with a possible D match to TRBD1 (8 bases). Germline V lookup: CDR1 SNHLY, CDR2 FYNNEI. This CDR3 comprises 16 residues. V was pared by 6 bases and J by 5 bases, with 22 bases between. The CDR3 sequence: CASSTRQGTTLETQYF. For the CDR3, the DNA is TGTGCCAGCAGCACTAGACAGGGGACTACGCTGGAGACCCAGTACTTC.

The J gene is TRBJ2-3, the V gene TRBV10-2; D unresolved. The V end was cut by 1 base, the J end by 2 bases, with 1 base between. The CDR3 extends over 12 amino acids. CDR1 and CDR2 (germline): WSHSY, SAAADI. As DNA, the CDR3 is TGCGCCAGCAGTGAGTTCACAGATACGCAGTATTTT. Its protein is CASSEFTDTQYF.

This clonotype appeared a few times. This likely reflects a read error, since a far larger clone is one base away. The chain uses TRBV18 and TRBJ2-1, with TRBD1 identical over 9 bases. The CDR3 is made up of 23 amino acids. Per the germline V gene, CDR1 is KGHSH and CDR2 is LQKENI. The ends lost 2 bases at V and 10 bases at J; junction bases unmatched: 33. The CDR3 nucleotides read TGTGCCAGCTCACCAAGTTTACAGGGGGCGCCATCCCCCAATTCGCGACCCCTCTACGAGCAGTTCTTC. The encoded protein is CASSPSLQGAPSPNSRPLYEQFF.

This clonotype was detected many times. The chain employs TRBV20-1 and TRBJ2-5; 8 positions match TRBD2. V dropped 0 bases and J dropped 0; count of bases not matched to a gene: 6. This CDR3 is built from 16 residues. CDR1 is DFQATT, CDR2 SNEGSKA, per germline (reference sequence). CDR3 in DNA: TGCAGTGCTAGAGATTCGAGCGGGGGAAACCAAGAGACCCAGTACTTC. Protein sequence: CSARDSSGGNQETQYF.

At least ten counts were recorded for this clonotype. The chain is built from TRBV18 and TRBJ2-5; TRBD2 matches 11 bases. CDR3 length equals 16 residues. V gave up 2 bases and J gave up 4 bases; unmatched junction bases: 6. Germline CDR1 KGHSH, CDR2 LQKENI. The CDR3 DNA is TGTGCCAGCTCACCAAAGCTAGCGGGAGGAGGAGAGACCCAGTACTTC. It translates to CASSPKLAGGGETQYF.

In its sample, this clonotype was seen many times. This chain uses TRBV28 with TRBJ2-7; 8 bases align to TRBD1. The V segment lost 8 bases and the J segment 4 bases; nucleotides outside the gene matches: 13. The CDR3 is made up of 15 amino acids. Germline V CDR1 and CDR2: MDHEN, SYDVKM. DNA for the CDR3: TGTGCCAGCCTAACTCGGGACAGGCCGTTTTACGAGCAGTACTTC. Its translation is CASLTRDRPFYEQYF.

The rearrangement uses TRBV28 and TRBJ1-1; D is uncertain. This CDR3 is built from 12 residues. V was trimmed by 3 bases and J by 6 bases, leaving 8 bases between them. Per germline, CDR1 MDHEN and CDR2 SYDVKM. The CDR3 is CASSLRVAEAFF. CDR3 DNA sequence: TGTGCCAGCAGTTTGAGAGTCGCTGAAGCTTTCTTT.

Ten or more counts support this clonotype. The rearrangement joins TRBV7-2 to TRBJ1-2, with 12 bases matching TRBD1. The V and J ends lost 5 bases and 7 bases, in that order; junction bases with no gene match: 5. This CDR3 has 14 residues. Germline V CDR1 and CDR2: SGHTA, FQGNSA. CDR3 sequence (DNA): TGTGCCAGCAGCGGGGGACAGGGGGCAATTGGCTACACCTTC. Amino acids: CASSGGQGAIGYTF.

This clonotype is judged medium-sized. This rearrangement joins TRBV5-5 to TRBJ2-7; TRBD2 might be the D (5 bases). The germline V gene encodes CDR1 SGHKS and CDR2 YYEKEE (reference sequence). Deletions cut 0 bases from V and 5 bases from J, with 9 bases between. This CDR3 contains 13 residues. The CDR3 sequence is CASSLGGPNEQYF. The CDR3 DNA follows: TGTGCCAGCAGCTTGGGAGGGCCCAACGAGCAGTACTTC.

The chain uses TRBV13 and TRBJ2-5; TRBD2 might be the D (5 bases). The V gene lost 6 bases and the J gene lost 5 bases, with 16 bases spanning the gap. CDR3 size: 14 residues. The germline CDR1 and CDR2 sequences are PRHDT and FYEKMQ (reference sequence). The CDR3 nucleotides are TGTGCCAGCAGTGAATCCCTCCCGGGGGAGACCCAGTACTTC. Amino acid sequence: CASSESLPGETQYF.